A selection of T cell receptor beta chains follows, all from one sample in a study of CD8+CD57+ T cells in acquired aplastic anemia. MiXCR, applied by TCRdb to the reads, yields one record per CDR3 protein. The sample carries 200,000 to 250,000 distinct CDR3 sequences, 34% recorded once. Input material: sorted CD4+, CD8+, or CD8+CD57+ T cells (not recorded which) from PBMCs. Receptors were obtained from a human donor in good health, serving as a control. The CDR3 runs from the conserved cysteine through the conserved F or W. D genes are given only for firm matches. Not every row has a clone size; where given, it reads once, few, many or a size class.

many	TRBJ2-5	-	TRBV20-1	CSARETRKETQYF	TGCAGTGCTAGAGAGACTAGGAAAGAGACCCAGTACTTC
many	TRBJ1-1	TRBD1	TRBV20-1	CSATGQGGTEAFF	TGCAGTGCTACTGGACAGGGGGGCACTGAAGCTTTCTTT
-	TRBJ2-7	TRBD1	TRBV29-1	CSVVRDSPYEQYF	TGCAGCGTCGTCCGGGACAGCCCCTACGAGCAGTACTTC
-	TRBJ2-2	-	TRBV19	CATLPNTGELFF	TGTGCCACATTACCGAACACCGGGGAGCTGTTTTTT
few	TRBJ2-1	TRBD2	TRBV25-1	CASTLAGVGEQFF	TGTGCCAGCACCCTAGCGGGAGTCGGGGAGCAGTTCTTC
-	TRBJ2-1	TRBD2	TRBV24-1	CAISRGTSSYNEQFF	TGTGCCATCAGCCGAGGGACTAGCTCCTACAATGAGCAGTTCTTC
few	TRBJ2-1	-	TRBV10-3	CASSPWGGGSYNEQFF	TGTGCCAGCAGTCCCTGGGGAGGGGGCTCCTACAATGAGCAGTTCTTC
-	TRBJ2-7	TRBD1	TRBV5-4	CASRSQGDEQYF	TGTGCCAGCAGAAGTCAGGGGGACGAGCAGTACTTC
many	TRBJ1-1	-	TRBV9	CASSVASQGVRTEAFF	TGTGCCAGCAGCGTAGCTAGCCAGGGAGTAAGGACTGAAGCTTTCTTT
-	TRBJ1-1	TRBD1	TRBV11-1	CASSRRGRGRGWNTEAFF	TGTGCCAGCAGCCGAAGGGGGCGGGGCAGGGGGTGGAACACTGAAGCTTTCTTT
-	TRBJ1-5	-	TRBV7-9	CASSLQGGNQPQHF	TGTGCCAGCAGTTTGCAGGGCGGAAATCAGCCCCAGCATTTT
many	TRBJ1-1	-	TRBV19	CASTTIGMNTEAFF	TGTGCCAGTACCACAATAGGGATGAACACTGAAGCTTTCTTT
-	TRBJ2-5	-	TRBV24-1	CATSDSGRAIQETQYF	TGTGCCACCAGTGATTCCGGCAGGGCGATACAAGAGACCCAGTACTTC
-	TRBJ1-5	-	TRBV19	CASSPMHSNRPQHF	TGTGCCAGTAGCCCCATGCATAGCAATCGGCCCCAGCATTTT
-	TRBJ1-5	-	TRBV20-1	CSAKEGNQPQHF	TGCAGTGCCAAGGAGGGAAATCAGCCCCAGCATTTT
many	TRBJ1-3	-	TRBV20-1	CSARERTSPVTIYF	TGCAGTGCTAGGGAGAGGACATCTCCAGTCACCATATATTTT
-	TRBJ2-4	-	TRBV11-2	CASSLDPPYQEYGNIQYF	TGTGCCAGCAGCTTAGACCCTCCCTATCAGGAATATGGAAACATTCAGTACTTC
many	TRBJ2-7	-	TRBV12-3/TRBV12-4	CASSARYEQYF	TGTGCCAGCAGTGCCCGTTACGAGCAGTACTTC
few	TRBJ2-4	-	TRBV30	CAWSVFLAKNIQYF	TGTGCCTGGAGTGTTTTCCTAGCCAAAAACATTCAGTACTTC
many	TRBJ2-5	-	TRBV20-1	CSAYREETQYF	TGCAGTGCTTACAGAGAAGAGACCCAGTACTTC
-	TRBJ1-4	-	TRBV5-1	CASSLDSRNEKLFF	TGCGCCAGCAGCTTGGACAGCCGGAATGAAAAACTGTTTTTT
few	TRBJ2-5	TRBD2	TRBV5-1	CASSLGGGGQETQYF	TGCGCCAGCAGCTTGGGTGGCGGGGGACAAGAGACCCAGTACTTC
few	TRBJ2-5	TRBD1	TRBV13	CASSSRQGPQETQYF	TGTGCCAGCAGCTCCAGACAGGGACCTCAAGAGACCCAGTACTTC
many	TRBJ2-1	-	TRBV19	CASSIPGTLGGNEQFF	TGTGCCAGTAGTATTCCCGGGACCCTAGGCGGCAATGAGCAGTTCTTC
-	TRBJ2-7	-	TRBV24-1	CATSDRGDRPYEQYF	TGTGCCACCAGTGACCGGGGGGACAGGCCCTACGAGCAGTACTTC
-	TRBJ1-1	-	TRBV6-4	CASRASAGRLEAFF	TGTGCCAGCAGAGCCTCGGCAGGCCGCCTTGAAGCTTTCTTT
many	TRBJ1-1	-	TRBV9	CASSVVGGYTEAFF	TGTGCCAGCAGCGTAGTTGGGGGATACACTGAAGCTTTCTTT
-	TRBJ1-2	-	TRBV4-3	CASSPSRAAIYGYTF	TGCGCCAGCAGCCCATCCAGGGCCGCAATCTATGGCTACACCTTC
many	TRBJ1-2	-	TRBV20-1	CSATAWSYGYTF	TGCAGTGCTACCGCATGGAGTTATGGCTACACCTTC
many	TRBJ2-3	TRBD2	TRBV20-1	CSARLADSTDTQYF	TGCAGTGCTAGACTAGCGGATAGCACAGATACGCAGTATTTT
few	TRBJ1-2	-	TRBV12-3/TRBV12-4	CASTPFLGRSLYGYTF	TGTGCCAGCACCCCCTTCCTGGGACGGTCTCTCTATGGCTACACCTTC
-	TRBJ1-1	-	TRBV6-1	CASSAVVGGVNTEAFF	TGTGCCAGCAGTGCGGTAGTAGGGGGGGTGAACACTGAAGCTTTCTTC
-	TRBJ1-4	-	TRBV2	CASSVGGPGEKLFF	TGTGCCAGCAGTGTTGGGGGGCCGGGGGAAAAACTGTTTTTT
-	TRBJ1-3	-	TRBV5-6	CASSLSISGNTIYF	TGTGCCAGCAGCTTGTCAATCTCTGGAAACACCATATATTTT
-	TRBJ1-2	-	TRBV18	CASSREGSGNTF	TGTGCCAGCTCTCGTGAGGGTAGCGGCAACACCTTC
few	TRBJ1-4	-	TRBV30	CACLTDSINEKLFF	TGTGCCTGTCTCACGGACAGCATTAATGAAAAACTGTTTTTT
-	TRBJ1-5	-	TRBV20-1	CSASDSGAWCNQPQHF	TGCAGTGCTAGTGATTCTGGGGCCTGGTGCAATCAGCCCCAGCATTTT
-	TRBJ1-5	-	TRBV2	CASSPSSNQPQHF	TGTGCCAGCTCCCCGAGTAGCAATCAGCCCCAGCATTTT
many	TRBJ2-7	TRBD1	TRBV5-1	CASSQGTGAFYEQYF	TGCGCCAGCAGCCAAGGGACAGGGGCCTTCTACGAGCAGTACTTC
many	TRBJ1-1	TRBD1	TRBV2	CASSVGQGVAAFF	TGTGCCAGCAGTGTGGGACAGGGCGTCGCGGCTTTCTTT
-	TRBJ2-2	TRBD2	TRBV29-1	CSVEDRKRGTNTGELFF	TGCAGCGTTGAAGATCGAAAGCGGGGGACGAACACCGGGGAGCTGTTTTTT
-	TRBJ2-3	-	TRBV19	CASRPGGTDTQYF	TGTGCCAGTAGACCAGGAGGCACAGATACGCAGTATTTT
many	TRBJ1-1	-	TRBV19	CATATKPGPGAAFF	TGTGCCACCGCGACCAAACCGGGGCCTGGCGCAGCTTTCTTT
many	TRBJ2-2	-	TRBV10-3	CAISPTRDTGELFF	TGTGCCATCAGCCCGACTAGGGACACCGGGGAGCTGTTTTTT
many	TRBJ1-6	TRBD1	TRBV6-1	CASGQDSPLHF	TGTGCCAGCGGACAGGATTCACCCCTCCACTTT
many	TRBJ1-1	-	TRBV19	CASNTEGFPSEAFF	TGTGCCAGTAACACCGAAGGTTTCCCTTCTGAAGCTTTCTTT
many	TRBJ2-5	-	TRBV20-1	CSGRMGETQYF	TGCAGCGGACGAATGGGAGAGACCCAGTACTTC
many	TRBJ2-5	-	TRBV24-1	CATREGPEETQYF	TGTGCCACCCGAGAGGGGCCCGAAGAGACCCAGTACTTC
once	TRBJ1-6	-	TRBV6-1	CASRPAGGGSPLHF	TGTGCCAGCCGTCCCGCGGGGGGAGGTTCACCCCTCCACTTT
-	TRBJ1-3	TRBD1	TRBV25-1	CASITPTGGYEVTIYF	TGTGCCAGTATTACGCCTACAGGGGGCTACGAGGTAACCATATATTTT